Below, one T cell receptor beta chain is given with its context. Its antigen is undetermined. Trimming took off 0 bases at V and 4 bases at J, with 12 bases between the two ends. CDR3 length: 16 residues. Germline V gene data show CDR1 as KGHDR and CDR2 as SFDVKD. This sample was taken from a study of response to subunit inactivated influenza vaccine. Study observations and caveats: After each seasonal influenza vaccination, few new T cells are recruited, the authors suggested.

TCRdb analysed the RT-PCR reads with MiXCR anew, one entry per CDR3 protein. The profile shows around 580,000 distinct CDR3 sequences, 10% to 15% of them singletons. This chain connects TRBV24-1 to TRBJ2-1; a possible D gene is TRBD1 (5 bases). This TCR came from a man aged 45-60 years who received an inactivated influenza vaccine. Specimen: PBMCs from blood, collected on the day of vaccination. Written as DNA, the CDR3 is TGTGCCACCAGTGATTTGGCAGGGCCGGATTACAATGAGCAGTTCTTC. Translating gives CATSDLAGPDYNEQFF.